Listed below are T cell receptor beta chains from one sample, sequenced in a study of shared clonotypes between healthy human individuals. TCRdb's table, derived via immunoSEQ multiplex PCR, lists solely in-frame clones and lacks some. The table shows roughly 890,000 clones, with roughly 92% occurring only once. The sequenced sample was naive CD8+ T cells sorted from blood. The source is a man younger than 40 in good health. The CDR3 runs from the conserved cysteine through the conserved F or W. D genes are given only for firm matches.

d_gene: -
v_gene: TRBV15
CDR3aa: CATSRAPSYEQYF

d_gene: -
v_gene: TRBV4-1
CDR3aa: CASSQEGGSRVKLFF

d_gene: -
v_gene: TRBV29-1
CDR3aa: CSVATGIWNEQFF

d_gene: -
v_gene: TRBV2
CDR3aa: CASSRWRGRSGDTEAFF

d_gene: TRBD1
v_gene: TRBV5-1
CDR3aa: CASKTGAGELFF

d_gene: -
v_gene: TRBV7-9
CDR3aa: CASSLDSTEAFF

d_gene: TRBD1
v_gene: TRBV15
CDR3aa: CATRDRGEGNQPQHF

d_gene: TRBD2
v_gene: TRBV27
CDR3aa: CASSPLPPSGRFEDEQYF

d_gene: -
v_gene: TRBV7-9
CDR3aa: CASSLSPGATNEKLFF

d_gene: -
v_gene: TRBV7-8
CDR3aa: CASSLKPDTQYF

d_gene: -
v_gene: TRBV11-3
CDR3aa: CASSSQSEPNEQFF

d_gene: TRBD2
v_gene: TRBV27
CDR3aa: CASSPLEREWAYEQYF

d_gene: -
v_gene: TRBV5-1
CDR3aa: CASSLGREYYNEQFF

d_gene: -
v_gene: TRBV27
CDR3aa: CASRARVAYEQYF

d_gene: -
v_gene: TRBV9
CDR3aa: CASSPLNSGANVLTF

d_gene: -
v_gene: TRBV11-2
CDR3aa: CASSLMFPTVAGIYGYTF

d_gene: -
v_gene: TRBV13
CDR3aa: CASSSDTYNEQFF

d_gene: -
v_gene: TRBV6-1
CDR3aa: CASSEGQPSEAFF

d_gene: -
v_gene: TRBV5-1
CDR3aa: CASSPRDGSTGLDEQFF

d_gene: TRBD1
v_gene: TRBV13
CDR3aa: CASSTQGILGEQYF

d_gene: TRBD1
v_gene: TRBV2
CDR3aa: CAGTDHTF

d_gene: -
v_gene: TRBV9
CDR3aa: CASSVELGYNEQFF

d_gene: TRBD1
v_gene: TRBV2
CDR3aa: CASSDPDRDPYEQYF

d_gene: -
v_gene: TRBV5-1
CDR3aa: CASSLGQGIQPQHF

d_gene: -
v_gene: TRBV7-9
CDR3aa: CASSLGGGASYNEQYF

d_gene: -
v_gene: TRBV28
CDR3aa: CASGPVKSASYEQYF

d_gene: -
v_gene: TRBV29-1
CDR3aa: CSVETGFRETQYF

d_gene: TRBD1
v_gene: TRBV27
CDR3aa: CASSLGTGTYNEQFF

d_gene: -
v_gene: TRBV5-5
CDR3aa: CASSLEQVLSYEQYF

d_gene: TRBD1
v_gene: TRBV10-3
CDR3aa: CAIMGGTGDSGNTIYF

d_gene: -
v_gene: TRBV4-3
CDR3aa: CASSQDQGADTEAFF

d_gene: -
v_gene: TRBV5-5
CDR3aa: CASSSFRGSTEAFF

d_gene: TRBD2
v_gene: TRBV4-1
CDR3aa: CASSQDPAGVDTQYF

d_gene: -
v_gene: TRBV11-2
CDR3aa: CASSFLNDGLNTEAFF

d_gene: -
v_gene: TRBV18
CDR3aa: CASSPVSQIGGPETSGTGELFF

d_gene: TRBD1
v_gene: TRBV29-1
CDR3aa: CSVEWDRPNEQFF

d_gene: TRBD2
v_gene: TRBV4-3
CDR3aa: CASSHRLADNNEQFF

d_gene: -
v_gene: TRBV5-6
CDR3aa: CASSFGTKETQYF

d_gene: TRBD2
v_gene: TRBV6-1
CDR3aa: CASSAYLAGVVPEQYF

d_gene: TRBD1
v_gene: TRBV11-2
CDR3aa: CASSSPGTGTSQYF

d_gene: TRBD2
v_gene: TRBV4-3
CDR3aa: CASSQDTSGTSYNEQFF

d_gene: -
v_gene: TRBV4-2
CDR3aa: CASSQEPPGRLTANTGELFF

d_gene: TRBD1
v_gene: TRBV9
CDR3aa: CASSPGQGARGYTF

d_gene: TRBD2
v_gene: TRBV29-1
CDR3aa: CSVDGEGTRGLDEQFF

d_gene: -
v_gene: TRBV30
CDR3aa: CAWSSTVRGTDTQYF